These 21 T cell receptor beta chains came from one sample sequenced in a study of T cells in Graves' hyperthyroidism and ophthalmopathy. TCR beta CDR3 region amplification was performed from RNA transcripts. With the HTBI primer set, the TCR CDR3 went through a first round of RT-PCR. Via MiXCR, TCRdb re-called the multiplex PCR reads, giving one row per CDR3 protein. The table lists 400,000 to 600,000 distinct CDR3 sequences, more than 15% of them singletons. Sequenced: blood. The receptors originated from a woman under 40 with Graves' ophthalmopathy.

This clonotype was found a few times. The CDR3 loop reads CASSQYNSLSTDTQYF. The CDR3 DNA sequence: TGCGCCAGCAGCCAATATAACTCCCTGAGCACAGATACGCAGTATTTT. The chain links TRBV4-3 to TRBJ2-3; D is unclear. The V gene lost 2 bases and the J gene lost 0 bases, with 12 bases spanning the gap. Germline V gene sequence: CDR1 LGHNA, CDR2 YSLEER. The CDR3 is 16 residues long.

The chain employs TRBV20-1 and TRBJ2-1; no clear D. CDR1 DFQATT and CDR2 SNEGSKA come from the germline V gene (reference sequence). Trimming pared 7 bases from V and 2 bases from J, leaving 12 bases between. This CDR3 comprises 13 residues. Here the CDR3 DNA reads TGCAGTGGGATGACTTCCCCCTACAATGAGCAGTTCTTC. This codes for CSGMTSPYNEQFF.

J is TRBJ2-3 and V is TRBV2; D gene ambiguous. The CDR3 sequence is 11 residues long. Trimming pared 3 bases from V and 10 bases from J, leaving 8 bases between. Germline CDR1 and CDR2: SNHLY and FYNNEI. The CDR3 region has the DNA TGTGCCAGCAGTGACCAAACCCCGCAGTATTTT. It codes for CASSDQTPQYF.

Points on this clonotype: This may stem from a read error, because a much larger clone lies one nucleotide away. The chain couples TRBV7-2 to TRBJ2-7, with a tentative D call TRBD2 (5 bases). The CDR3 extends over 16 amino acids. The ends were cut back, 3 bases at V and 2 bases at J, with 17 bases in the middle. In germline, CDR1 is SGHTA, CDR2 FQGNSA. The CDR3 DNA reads TGTGCCAGCAGCTTGGGTATCGGCGGGCACCCCTACGAGCAGTACTTC. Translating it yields CASSLGIGGHPYEQYF.

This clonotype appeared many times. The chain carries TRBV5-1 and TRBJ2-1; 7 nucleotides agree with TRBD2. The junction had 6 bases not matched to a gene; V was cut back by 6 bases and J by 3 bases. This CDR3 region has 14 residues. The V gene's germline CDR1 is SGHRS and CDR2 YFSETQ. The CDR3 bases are TGCGCCAGCAATAGGCTAGCGGACTACAATGAGCAGTTCTTC. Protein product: CASNRLADYNEQFF.

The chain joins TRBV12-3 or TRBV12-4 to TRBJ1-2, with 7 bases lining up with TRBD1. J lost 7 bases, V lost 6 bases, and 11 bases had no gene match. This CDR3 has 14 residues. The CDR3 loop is CASSLGGASFGYTF. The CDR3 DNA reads TGTGCCAGCAGCCTAGGGGGCGCCTCCTTTGGCTACACCTTC.

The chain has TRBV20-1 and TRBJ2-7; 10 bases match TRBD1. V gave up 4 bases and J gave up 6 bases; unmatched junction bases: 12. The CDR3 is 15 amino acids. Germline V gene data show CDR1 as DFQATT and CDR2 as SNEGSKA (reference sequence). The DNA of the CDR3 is TGCAGTGCTACCGAAATACGGACAGGGGGAAGCGAGCAGTACTTC. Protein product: CSATEIRTGGSEQYF.

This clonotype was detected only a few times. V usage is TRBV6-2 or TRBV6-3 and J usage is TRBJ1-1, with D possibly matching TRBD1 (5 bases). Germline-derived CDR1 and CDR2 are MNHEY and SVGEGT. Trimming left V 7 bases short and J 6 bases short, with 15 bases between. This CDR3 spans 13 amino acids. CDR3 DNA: TGTGCCAGCACTGGCGTGCGGGGCGCTGAAGCTTTCTTT. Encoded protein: CASTGVRGAEAFF.

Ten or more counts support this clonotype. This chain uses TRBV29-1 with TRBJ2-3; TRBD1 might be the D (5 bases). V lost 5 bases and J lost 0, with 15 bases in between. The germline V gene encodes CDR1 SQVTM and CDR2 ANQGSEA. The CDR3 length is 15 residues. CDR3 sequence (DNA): TGCAGCGTTTCCGGCAGGGTGTGGAGCACAGATACGCAGTATTTT. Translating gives CSVSGRVWSTDTQYF.

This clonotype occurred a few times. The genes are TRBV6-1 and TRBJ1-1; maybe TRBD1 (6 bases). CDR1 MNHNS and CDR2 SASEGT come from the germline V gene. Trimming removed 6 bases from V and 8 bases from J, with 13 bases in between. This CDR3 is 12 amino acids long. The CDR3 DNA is TGTGCCAGCAGCCCCAGGGGTGCCGAAGCTTTCTTT. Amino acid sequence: CASSPRGAEAFF.

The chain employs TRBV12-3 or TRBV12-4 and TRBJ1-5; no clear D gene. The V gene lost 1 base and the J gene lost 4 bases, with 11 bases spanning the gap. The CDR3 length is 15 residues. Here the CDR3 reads CASSLVPGRNQPQHF. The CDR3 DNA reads TGTGCCAGCAGTTTAGTGCCCGGGCGAAATCAGCCCCAGCATTTT.

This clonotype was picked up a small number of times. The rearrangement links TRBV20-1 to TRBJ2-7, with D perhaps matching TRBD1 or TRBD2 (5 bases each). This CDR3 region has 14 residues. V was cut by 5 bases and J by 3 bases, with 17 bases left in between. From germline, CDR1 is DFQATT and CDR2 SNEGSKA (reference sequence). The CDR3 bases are TGCAGTGCTGAAAAAGAGGGGACCCGCTACGAGCAGTACTTC. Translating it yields CSAEKEGTRYEQYF.

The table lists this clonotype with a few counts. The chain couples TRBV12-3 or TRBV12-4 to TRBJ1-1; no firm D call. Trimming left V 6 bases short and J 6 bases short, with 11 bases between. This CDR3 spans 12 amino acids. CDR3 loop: CASRQRRPEAFF. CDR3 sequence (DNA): TGTGCCAGCAGACAAAGGAGACCTGAAGCTTTCTTT.

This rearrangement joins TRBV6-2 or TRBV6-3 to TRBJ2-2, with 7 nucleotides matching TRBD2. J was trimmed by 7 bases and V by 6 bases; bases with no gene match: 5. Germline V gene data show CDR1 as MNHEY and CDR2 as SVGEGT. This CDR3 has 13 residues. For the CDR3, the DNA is TGTGCCAGCAGACCGACTAGCATCGGGGAGCTGTTTTTT. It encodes CASRPTSIGELFF.

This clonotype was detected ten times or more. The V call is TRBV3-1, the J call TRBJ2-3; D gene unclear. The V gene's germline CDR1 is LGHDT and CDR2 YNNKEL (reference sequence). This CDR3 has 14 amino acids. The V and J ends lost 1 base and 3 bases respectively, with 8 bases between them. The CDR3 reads CASSQAGSTDTQYF. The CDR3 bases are TGTGCCAGCAGCCAAGCGGGCTCTACAGATACGCAGTATTTT.

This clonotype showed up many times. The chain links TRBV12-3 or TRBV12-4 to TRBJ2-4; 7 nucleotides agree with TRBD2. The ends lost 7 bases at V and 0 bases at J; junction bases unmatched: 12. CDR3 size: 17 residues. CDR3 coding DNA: TGTGCCAGCACCGCGGGGGTAGCGGACGTAGCCAAAAACATTCAGTACTTC. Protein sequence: CASTAGVADVAKNIQYF.

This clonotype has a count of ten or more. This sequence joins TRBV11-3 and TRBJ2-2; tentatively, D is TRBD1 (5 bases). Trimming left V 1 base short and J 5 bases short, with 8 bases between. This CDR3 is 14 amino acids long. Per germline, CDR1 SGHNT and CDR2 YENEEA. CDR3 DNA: TGTGCCAGCAGCTTAGTAGGGGCTACCGGGGAGCTGTTTTTT. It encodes CASSLVGATGELFF.

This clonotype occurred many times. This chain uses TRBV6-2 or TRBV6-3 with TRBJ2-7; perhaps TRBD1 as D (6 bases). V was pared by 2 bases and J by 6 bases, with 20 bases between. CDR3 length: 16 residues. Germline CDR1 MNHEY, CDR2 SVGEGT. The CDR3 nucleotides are TGTGCCAGCAGTTACACAAAACAGGGAAAGGAACGCGAGCAGTACTTC. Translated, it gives CASSYTKQGKEREQYF.

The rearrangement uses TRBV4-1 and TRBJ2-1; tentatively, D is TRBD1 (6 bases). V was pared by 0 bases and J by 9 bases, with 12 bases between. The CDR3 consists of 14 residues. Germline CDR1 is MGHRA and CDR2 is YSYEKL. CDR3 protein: CASSQDGRGAEQFF. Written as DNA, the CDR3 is TGCGCCAGCAGCCAAGATGGCAGGGGAGCTGAGCAGTTCTTC.

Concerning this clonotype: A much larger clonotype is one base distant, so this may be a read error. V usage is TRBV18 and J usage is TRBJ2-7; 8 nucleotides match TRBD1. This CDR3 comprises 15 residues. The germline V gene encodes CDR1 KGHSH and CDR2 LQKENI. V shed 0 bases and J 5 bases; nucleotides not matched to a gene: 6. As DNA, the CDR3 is TGTGCCAGCTCACCACCGGACAGGGCGCGCCACGAGCAGTACTTC. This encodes CASSPPDRARHEQYF.

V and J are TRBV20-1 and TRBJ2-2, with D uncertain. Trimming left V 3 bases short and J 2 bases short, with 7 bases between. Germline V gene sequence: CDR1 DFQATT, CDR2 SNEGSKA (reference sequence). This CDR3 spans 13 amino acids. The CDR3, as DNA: TGCAGTGCTAGGTATCTAAACACCGGGGAGCTGTTTTTT. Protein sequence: CSARYLNTGELFF.